The 27 T cell receptor beta chains given below trace back to one sample, sequenced in a study of blood T cell repertoires in COVID-19. TCRdb keeps only in-frame clones here, not all; method: immunoSEQ multiplex PCR. Counted here are under 70,000 clones, around 93% occurring once; the ten biggest clones make up around 7.2%. The specimen sequenced was peripheral blood. The origin of the receptors is a woman in her fifties or sixties with active or convalescent COVID-19.

The chain couples TRBV11-3 to TRBJ2-1; 9 nucleotides line up with TRBD2. V lost 0 bases and J lost 3; bases outside the gene matches: 6. The germline gives CDR1 SGHNT, CDR2 YENEEA. The CDR3 has 17 residues. The CDR3, as DNA: TGTGCCAGCAGCTTAGAGTCGGTAGCGGGAGTCTACAATGAGCAGTTCTTC. Translated: CASSLESVAGVYNEQFF.

The CDR3 loop is CSAYRDYEQYF. The CDR3 DNA follows: TGCAGTGCCTACCGGGACTACGAGCAGTACTTC. The V call is TRBV20-1, the J call TRBJ2-7; D may be TRBD2 (5 bases). Trimming pared 6 bases from V and 3 bases from J, leaving 9 bases between. CDR1 is DFQATT and CDR2 is SNEGSKA in the germline V gene (reference sequence). The CDR3 runs to 11 residues.

The chain joins TRBV5-1 to TRBJ2-1, with TRBD2 matching over 12 bases. The CDR3 sequence is 16 residues long. Trimming at V came to 4 bases and at J to 4 bases, leaving 6 bases not matched to a gene. CDR1 is SGHRS, CDR2 YFSETQ, per germline. This CDR3 is CASSGLTSGGYNEQFF. Here the CDR3 DNA reads TGCGCCAGCAGCGGCCTGACTAGCGGGGGTTACAATGAGCAGTTCTTC.

This chain uses TRBV4-1 with TRBJ1-3; D is perhaps TRBD1 (5 bases). Trimming removed 1 base from V and 0 bases from J, with 10 bases in between. The germline V gene has CDR1 MGHRA and CDR2 YSYEKL. This CDR3 region has 16 residues. CDR3 sequence reads: CASSQAQGPSGNTIYF. The DNA for the CDR3 is TGCGCCAGCAGCCAAGCCCAGGGTCCCTCTGGAAACACCATATATTTT.

V gene TRBV6-5 combines with J gene TRBJ2-1; 10 bases line up with TRBD2. The germline gives CDR1 MNHEY, CDR2 SVGAGI. CDR3 length: 12 residues. Trimming took 5 bases from V and 16 from J; bases not matched to a gene: 8. CDR3 DNA: TGTGCCAGCAGTAACCTAGCGGGGGAAAAATTCTTC. Translating gives CASSNLAGEKFF.

The CDR3, as DNA: TGTGCCAGCAGTTCCGCCCCGGGGACCCAGTACTTC. Protein: CASSSAPGTQYF. The chain recombines TRBV12-3 or TRBV12-4 with TRBJ2-5, with no clear D. Trimming stripped 4 bases from V and 7 bases from J, with 10 bases between. The CDR3 is made up of 12 amino acids.

This clone was detected once. The V gene is TRBV3-1 (or the pseudogene TRBV3-2), the J gene TRBJ1-3; weak D call: TRBD1 (5 bases). There are 13 residues in the CDR3. Germline lookup yields CDR1 LGHDT and CDR2 YNNKEL (reference sequence). V gave up 4 bases and J gave up 10 bases, with 14 bases separating them. The CDR3 protein is CASSPGVPGTIYF. CDR3 in DNA: TGTGCCAGCAGCCCTGGGGTCCCAGGGACCATATATTTT.

Details on this clone: The junction shows a germline mismatch at one end, possibly a read error. CDR3 DNA: TGTGCCAGTAGTCATACAGGGGGCGCAAACTCTGGCTACACCTTC. Translated, it gives CASSHTGGANSGYTF. The rearrangement uses TRBV19 and TRBJ1-2; 9 nucleotides align to TRBD1. This CDR3 is built from 15 residues. Looked up from germline, CDR1 is LNHDA and CDR2 is SQIVND (reference sequence).

The sample holds one count of this clone. The chain couples TRBV6-5 to TRBJ2-7; 8 bases fit TRBD1. J lost 2 bases, V lost 7 bases, and 7 bases had no gene match. The length of the CDR3 is 14 residues. Germline V lookup: CDR1 MNHEY, CDR2 SVGAGI. CDR3 region: CASIYGTGTYEQYF. For the CDR3, the DNA is TGTGCCAGCATATATGGGACAGGAACCTACGAGCAGTACTTC.

The V and J genes are TRBV6-5 and TRBJ2-5, with TRBD2 identical over 10 bases. The J segment lost 5 bases and the V segment lost 2 bases, leaving 5 bases of the junction unmatched. Germline V gene lookup returns CDR1 MNHEY and CDR2 SVGAGI. The CDR3 loop spans 15 amino acids. CDR3 in amino acids: CASSYLAGAGETQYF. The CDR3 DNA is TGTGCCAGCAGTTACCTAGCGGGAGCGGGTGAGACCCAGTACTTC.

The chain recombines TRBV30 with TRBJ1-6; 9 bases agree with TRBD1. This CDR3 contains 15 residues. Germline V gene sequence: CDR1 GTSNPN, CDR2 SVGIG (reference sequence). V trimming: 4 bases; J trimming: 7 bases; junction bases outside the gene matches: 8. CDR3 coding DNA: TGTGCCTGGACCGACAGGGGGAGGAAGAATTCACCCCTCCACTTT. The encoded protein is CAWTDRGRKNSPLHF.

The chain couples TRBV27 to TRBJ1-6; the match to TRBD1 covers 7 bases. Losses at the gene ends were 4 bases for V and 4 bases for J; bases not matched to a gene: 4. The germline gives CDR1 MNHEY, CDR2 SMNVEV (reference sequence). This CDR3 comprises 15 residues. The CDR3: CASSYKGQYNSPLHF. The CDR3, as DNA: TGTGCCAGCAGTTATAAGGGACAGTATAATTCACCCCTCCACTTT.

The V gene is TRBV28, the J gene TRBJ1-5; D not resolved. CDR3 length: 11 amino acids. Trimming cost V 7 bases and J 6 bases, with 7 bases left between them. Per germline, CDR1 MDHEN and CDR2 SYDVKM. For the CDR3, the DNA is TGTGCCAGCACCTTCGGTCAGCCCCAGCATTTT. It yields the protein CASTFGQPQHF. The full variable domain, rest sourced from reference TRBV28 and TRBJ1-5, is DVKVTQSSRYLVKRTGEKVFLECVQDMDHENMFWYRQDPGLGLRLIYFSYDVKMKEKGDIPEGYSVSREKKERFSLILESASTNQTSMYLCASTFGQPQHFGDGTRLSIL.

The rearrangement uses TRBV5-1 and TRBJ2-7; 12 bases fit TRBD2. Looked up from germline, CDR1 is SGHRS and CDR2 is YFSETQ. With V trimmed by 0 bases and J by 2 bases, 3 bases remained unmatched. This CDR3 contains 16 residues. The CDR3 DNA sequence: TGCGCCAGCAGCTTGGACCCTAGCGGGAGGGCCTACGAGCAGTACTTC. Protein product: CASSLDPSGRAYEQYF.

V is TRBV15 and J is TRBJ1-4; 7 bases are shared with TRBD1. The J segment lost 0 bases and the V segment lost 3 bases, leaving 7 bases of the junction unmatched. The CDR3 is 17 amino acids. Germline CDR1 is LNHNV and CDR2 is YYDKDF (reference sequence). The CDR3 is CATSRARQGATNEKLFF. CDR3 DNA: TGTGCCACCAGCAGGGCTAGACAGGGCGCAACTAATGAAAAACTGTTTTTT.

The chain combines TRBV30 with TRBJ2-7; a possible D gene is TRBD1 (6 bases). V shed 2 bases and J shed 3 bases, with 8 bases lying between them. Germline CDR1 reads GTSNPN; CDR2 reads SVGIG (reference sequence). CDR3 length equals 12 residues. The CDR3: CAWSKQGYEQYF. CDR3 sequence (DNA): TGTGCCTGGAGTAAACAGGGCTACGAGCAGTACTTC.

V usage is TRBV6-5 and J usage is TRBJ2-1; D is perhaps TRBD1 (5 bases). The germline gives CDR1 MNHEY, CDR2 SVGAGI. The CDR3 runs 11 residues. The V and J ends lost 6 bases and 10 bases respectively, with 10 bases between them. The CDR3 region is CASSTGFEQFF. DNA for the CDR3: TGTGCCAGCAGCACAGGTTTCGAGCAGTTCTTC.

This chain joins TRBV19 and TRBJ1-5; unclear D gene. With 5 bases removed from V and 5 bases from J, the gap between germline ends came to 13 bases. Germline V gives CDR1 LNHDA, CDR2 SQIVND (reference sequence). This CDR3 is 14 amino acids long. Here the CDR3 reads CASSPMWADQPQHF. The CDR3 DNA sequence: TGTGCCAGTAGTCCCATGTGGGCAGATCAGCCCCAGCATTTT. The complete variable domain, with remaining parts taken from reference TRBV19 and TRBJ1-5, reads DGGITQSPKYLFRKEGQNVTLSCEQNLNHDAMYWYRQDPGQGLRLIYYSQIVNDFQKGDIAEGYSVSREKKESFPLTVTSAQKNPTAFYLCASSPMWADQPQHFGDGTRLSIL.

J is TRBJ2-1 and V is TRBV3-1 (or the pseudogene TRBV3-2); D remains unclear. The CDR3 spans 13 residues. The germline V gene has CDR1 LGHDT and CDR2 YNNKEL (reference sequence). V lost 0 bases and J lost 4, with 4 bases in between. In DNA form, the CDR3 reads TGTGCCAGCAGCCAAGAAGAGTACAATGAGCAGTTCTTC. Amino acid sequence: CASSQEEYNEQFF.

There are a few counts of this clone. The chain employs TRBV5-1 and TRBJ2-5; 7 bases are shared with TRBD1. Germline assignment: CDR1 SGHRS and CDR2 YFSETQ. Germline trimming cut 3 bases from V and 4 bases from J; bases unmatched to any gene: 9. The CDR3 consists of 15 residues. DNA of the CDR3: TGCGCCAGCAGCTCGGTTACAGGGGCGGGAGAGACCCAGTACTTC. This codes for CASSSVTGAGETQYF.

The V gene is TRBV6-4, the J gene TRBJ1-5; 7 nucleotides align to TRBD1. This CDR3 contains 13 residues. Losses at the gene ends were 10 bases for V and 4 bases for J; bases not matched to a gene: 7. CDR1 is MRHNA and CDR2 is SNTAGT in the germline V gene. The CDR3 DNA sequence: TGTGCCACTTGGGACAGCCAGAATCAGCCCCAGCATTTT. The encoded protein is CATWDSQNQPQHF.

CDR3 sequence reads: CASSIRGGGYTF. The CDR3 nucleotides are TGTGCCAGTAGTATTCGGGGAGGTGGCTACACCTTC. V is TRBV19 and J is TRBJ1-2; D call uncertain. The CDR3 totals 12 residues. The ends were cut back, 3 bases at V and 7 bases at J, with 9 bases in the middle. The germline gives CDR1 LNHDA, CDR2 SQIVND (reference sequence).

The gene calls are TRBV30 and TRBJ2-7; maybe TRBD2 (5 bases). This CDR3 spans 13 amino acids. Germline CDR1 is GTSNPN and CDR2 is SVGIG (reference sequence). Trimming pared 1 base from V and 6 bases from J, leaving 13 bases between. CDR3 DNA: TGTGCCTGGAGTGCCCCGGGAAGAGGCGAGCAGTACTTC. Residues: CAWSAPGRGEQYF. Variable domain in full (rest from reference TRBV30 and TRBJ2-7): SQTIHQWPATLVQPVGSPLSLECTVEGTSNPNLYWYRQAAGRGLQLLFYSVGIGQISSEVPQNLSASRPQDRQFILSSKKLLLSDSGFYLCAWSAPGRGEQYFGPGTRLTVT.

V usage is TRBV25-1 and J usage is TRBJ1-5; possible D gene TRBD1, 6 bases. V lost 6 bases to trimming and J lost 7 bases, with 16 bases between them. This CDR3 contains 14 residues. The germline gives CDR1 MGHDK, CDR2 SYGVNS. CDR3 in DNA: TGTGCCAGCAGGGCGACGGGGGGCTGGCAGCCCCAGCATTTT. Translation gives CASRATGGWQPQHF. Full variable domain (outside the CDR3, taken from reference TRBV25-1 and TRBJ1-5): EADIYQTPRYLVIGTGKKITLECSQTMGHDKMYWYQQDPGMELHLIHYSYGVNSTEKGDLSSESTVSRIRTEHFPLTLESARPSHTSQYLCASRATGGWQPQHFGDGTRLSIL.

This sequence joins TRBV3-1 (or the pseudogene TRBV3-2) and TRBJ1-5; 9 positions match TRBD1. The CDR3 sequence is 17 residues long. CDR1 is LGHDT and CDR2 is YNNKEL in the germline V gene (reference sequence). V shed 1 base and J 1 base; nucleotides not matched to a gene: 5. CDR3 DNA: TGTGCCAGCAGCCAAGGCATAGGGACAGGGAGCAATCAGCCCCAGCATTTT. Its protein is CASSQGIGTGSNQPQHF.

This chain uses TRBV12-3 or TRBV12-4 with TRBJ1-4; TRBD1 matches at 7 bases. This CDR3 contains 13 residues. The V segment lost 6 bases and the J segment 4 bases; nucleotides outside the gene matches: 2. In DNA, the CDR3 is TGTGCCAGCAGCCCAGGGGGTAATGAAAAACTGTTTTTT. Its protein is CASSPGGNEKLFF.

This rearrangement joins TRBV5-1 to TRBJ2-3; 8 positions agree with TRBD1. Losses at the gene ends were 0 bases for V and 1 base for J; bases not matched to a gene: 4. The germline CDR1 and CDR2 sequences are SGHRS and YFSETQ. The CDR3 is 16 amino acids. The CDR3, as DNA: TGCGCCAGCAGCTTGGCCCCAGGGGGCGGCACAGATACGCAGTATTTT. Translated, it gives CASSLAPGGGTDTQYF.